This T cell receptor (beta chain) was identified during a study of blood T cell repertoires in COVID-19. Study-level information: Acute-phase and convalescent COVID-19 samples originated in the United States, Italy and Spain. The analysed material was cDNA or gDNA that came from T cells, B-cell-depleted T cells, or PBMCs.

In the authors' workflow: It was from reference gene primer amplification that nucleated cell counts were estimated. The data were produced by immunoSEQ multiplex PCR, yet TCRdb's version contains in-frame clones alone and is incomplete. D and trimming were read from the DNA, whereas the V and J calls and clone size are those reported in that table. The data show tens of thousands of clones, around 84% seen once. The CDR3 is made up of 17 amino acids. Trimming pared 0 bases from V and 0 bases from J, leaving 12 bases between. Germline loops: CDR1 LGHNA, CDR2 YNFKEQ. This clone was seen a handful of times.

The TCR originated in a human donor with active COVID-19. The donor label of this sample is uncertain. V is TRBV4-2 and J is TRBJ1-3; D is possibly TRBD1 (5 bases). Sequenced sample: peripheral blood. The CDR3 DNA reads TGTGCCAGCAGCCAAGATACAGGTCGCTTCTCTGGAAACACCATATATTTT. It encodes CASSQDTGRFSGNTIYF.